This is a list of T cell receptor beta chains from one sample in a study of CD8+CD57+ T cells in acquired aplastic anemia. Each CDR3 protein gets one entry after TCRdb re-called the reads with MiXCR. The profile shows approximately 190,000 distinct CDR3 sequences, under 55% of them singletons. The sample comprised sorted CD4+, CD8+, or CD8+CD57+ T cells (not recorded which) from PBMCs. These receptors were taken from a human donor with aplastic anemia. Both conserved end residues are part of each CDR3. Fields, in order: J gene, clone size, V gene, D gene, CDR3 protein, CDR3 DNA. The D gene is left open where the match is weak. Size is omitted from some rows. Given values are once, few, many or a class for expanded clones.

j_gene: TRBJ2-1; abundance: .; v_gene: TRBV30; d_gene: .; CDR3aa: CAWKAGFGGNEQFF; CDR3nt: TGTGCCTGGAAGGCGGGTTTTGGGGGAAATGAGCAGTTCTTC
j_gene: TRBJ2-1; abundance: many; v_gene: TRBV20-1; d_gene: .; CDR3aa: CSARGRQRVGPYNEQFF; CDR3nt: TGCAGTGCTAGGGGTCGACAGCGGGTCGGTCCCTACAATGAGCAGTTCTTC
j_gene: TRBJ1-1; abundance: .; v_gene: TRBV28; d_gene: TRBD1; CDR3aa: CASSSGTDMNTEAFF; CDR3nt: TGTGCCAGCAGTTCCGGGACAGATATGAACACTGAAGCTTTCTTT
j_gene: TRBJ1-3; abundance: few; v_gene: TRBV6-1; d_gene: .; CDR3aa: CASTTQGLLSGNTIYF; CDR3nt: TGTGCCAGCACTACTCAGGGCCTACTATCTGGAAACACCATATATTTT
j_gene: TRBJ2-1; abundance: many; v_gene: TRBV24-1; d_gene: .; CDR3aa: CATSVSFGALNEQFF; CDR3nt: TGTGCCACCAGTGTATCGTTTGGGGCTTTAAATGAGCAGTTCTTC
j_gene: TRBJ2-3; abundance: once; v_gene: TRBV2; d_gene: .; CDR3aa: CASRKLTGTLQYF; CDR3nt: TGTGCCAGCAGAAAGCTCACAGGGACACTACAGTATTTT
j_gene: TRBJ2-7; abundance: .; v_gene: TRBV10-2; d_gene: .; CDR3aa: CATRGGGYEQYF; CDR3nt: TGCGCCACCCGGGGTGGAGGCTACGAGCAGTACTTC
j_gene: TRBJ2-5; abundance: .; v_gene: TRBV20-1; d_gene: .; CDR3aa: CSARGTETQYF; CDR3nt: TGCAGTGCTAGGGGCACAGAGACCCAGTACTTC
j_gene: TRBJ1-1; abundance: .; v_gene: TRBV20-1; d_gene: .; CDR3aa: CSGTEGSTEAFF; CDR3nt: TGCAGCGGAACCGAGGGTTCGACTGAAGCTTTCTTT
j_gene: TRBJ1-5; abundance: many; v_gene: TRBV5-1; d_gene: TRBD1; CDR3aa: CASSSGTGGQPQHF; CDR3nt: TGCGCCAGCAGCTCCGGGACAGGGGGACAGCCCCAGCATTTT
j_gene: TRBJ2-5; abundance: .; v_gene: TRBV12-3/TRBV12-4; d_gene: .; CDR3aa: CASRDLDVRTQYF; CDR3nt: TGTGCCAGCAGGGACCTCGACGTGAGGACCCAGTACTTC
j_gene: TRBJ2-3; abundance: .; v_gene: TRBV5-1; d_gene: .; CDR3aa: CASKGGGPDTQYF; CDR3nt: TGCGCCAGCAAGGGCGGGGGCCCAGATACGCAGTATTTT
j_gene: TRBJ1-1; abundance: .; v_gene: TRBV2; d_gene: .; CDR3aa: CASRGPPSNTEAFF; CDR3nt: TGTGCCAGCAGAGGCCCTCCGTCGAACACTGAGGCTTTCTTT
j_gene: TRBJ1-2; abundance: .; v_gene: TRBV5-1; d_gene: .; CDR3aa: CASRLGSVGYTF; CDR3nt: TGCGCCAGCAGGCTTGGCTCGGTGGGCTACACCTTC
j_gene: TRBJ2-7; abundance: .; v_gene: TRBV11-1; d_gene: TRBD2; CDR3aa: CASSPTGTKEGYEQYF; CDR3nt: TGTGCCAGCAGCCCCACCGGGACTAAGGAGGGCTACGAGCAGTACTTC
j_gene: TRBJ2-1; abundance: .; v_gene: TRBV24-1; d_gene: TRBD2; CDR3aa: CATLGPGTSGREEQFF; CDR3nt: TGTGCCACCCTAGGCCCCGGGACTAGCGGGAGGGAAGAGCAGTTCTTC
j_gene: TRBJ1-1; abundance: .; v_gene: TRBV24-1; d_gene: .; CDR3aa: CATRRGRNTGGTEAFF; CDR3nt: TGTGCCACCCGGAGGGGACGTAACACCGGTGGCACTGAAGCTTTCTTT
j_gene: TRBJ2-3; abundance: few; v_gene: TRBV20-1; d_gene: .; CDR3aa: CSARDLSKSTDTQYF; CDR3nt: TGCAGTGCTAGAGACCTCTCAAAAAGCACAGATACGCAGTATTTT